This T cell receptor beta chain was recovered during a study of T cells after somatic rescue of genetic block. This CDR3 is built from 13 residues. V shed 6 bases and J shed 7 bases, with 15 bases lying between them. Germline CDR1 reads MDHEN; CDR2 reads SYDVKM. Sequencing was performed with immunoSEQ multiplex PCR; in TCRdb, only in-frame clones are kept and a portion is missing. The profile shows 68,000 or so clones, under 95% of them singletons. V usage is TRBV28 and J usage is TRBJ1-1; TRBD1 is a possible D gene (6 bases). Sequenced material: peripheral blood mononuclear cells (PBMCs). This TCR was recovered from a man in his forties. The CDR3 region has the DNA TGTGCCAGCAGGGGGGCCGCGGCAGATGAAGCTTTCTTT. It translates to CASRGAAADEAFF.